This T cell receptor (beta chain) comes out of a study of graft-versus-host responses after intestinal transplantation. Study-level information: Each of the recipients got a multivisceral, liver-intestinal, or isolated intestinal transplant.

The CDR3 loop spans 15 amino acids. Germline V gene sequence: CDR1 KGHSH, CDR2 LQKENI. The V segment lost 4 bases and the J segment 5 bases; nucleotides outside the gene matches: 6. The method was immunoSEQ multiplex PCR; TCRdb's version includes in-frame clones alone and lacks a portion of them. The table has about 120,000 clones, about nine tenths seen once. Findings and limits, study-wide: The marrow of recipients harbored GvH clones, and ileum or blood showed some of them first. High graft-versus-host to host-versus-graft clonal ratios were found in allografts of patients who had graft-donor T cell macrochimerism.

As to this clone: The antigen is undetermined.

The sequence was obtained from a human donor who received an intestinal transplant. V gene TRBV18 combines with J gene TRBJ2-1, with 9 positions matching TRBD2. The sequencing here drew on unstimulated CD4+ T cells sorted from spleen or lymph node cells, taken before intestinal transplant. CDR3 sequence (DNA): TGTGCCAGCTCACTACTAGCGGGTATCAACAATGAGCAGTTCTTC. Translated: CASSLLAGINNEQFF.